Detailed here is one T cell receptor (beta chain). Repertoires were generated with immunoSEQ multiplex PCR, while TCRdb's copy carries only in-frame clones and drops some. This table holds 190,000 or so clones, around 84% found once. These data originate in a study of blood T cell repertoires in COVID-19. Sequencing was carried out using PBMCs or T cells enriched from blood (not recorded which). This TCR came from a man aged 35 to 55 who had recovered from COVID-19.

This chain's CDR3 is CASSPNRVGQPQHF. As DNA, the CDR3 is TGTGCCAGCTCACCCAACAGGGTGGGGCAGCCCCAGCATTTT. The V and J genes are TRBV18 and TRBJ1-5; TRBD1 might be the D (6 bases). The CDR3 has 14 residues. Trimming took 3 bases from V and 7 from J, leaving 13 bases between them. Germline lookup yields CDR1 KGHSH and CDR2 LQKENI.